The T cell receptor (beta chain) described here comes from a study of shared clonotypes between healthy human individuals. Overall study results and limits: Investigators collected only blood, and repertoires in tissues likely differ. Across a handful of donors, naive CD4 shared 4.5% to 6%, naive CD8 about 3.2%, memory CD4 more than 2%, memory CD8 0.4% to 0.5%.

This CDR3 is 17 amino acids long. The V end lost 4 bases, the J end lost 2 bases, and 18 bases lay between the germline ends. Germline V CDR1 and CDR2: SGHTA, FQGTGA. The authors distributed each subset's genomic DNA evenly over several immunoSEQ plates. Each replicate PCR on the sorted subsets used roughly 190 ng DNA (around 30,000 T cell genomes). The method was immunoSEQ multiplex PCR; TCRdb's version includes in-frame clones alone and lacks a portion of them. The sample consists of some 2,500,000 clones, roughly 93% of them appearing once. As concerns this clone: Its antigen is unknown.

This TCR was sampled from a man aged 18-30 years in good health. Some clones in this sample may be carry-over from other donors' samples. The sequenced sample consisted of naive CD4+ T cells from PBMCs. Subset indicated: CD45RA+ positively selected. The J gene is TRBJ1-5, the V gene TRBV7-3; D gene unclear. CDR3 bases: TGTGCCAGCAGCTCCCCTCGTCCGGGGAATCGCAATCAGCCCCAGCATTTT. It translates to CASSSPRPGNRNQPQHF.